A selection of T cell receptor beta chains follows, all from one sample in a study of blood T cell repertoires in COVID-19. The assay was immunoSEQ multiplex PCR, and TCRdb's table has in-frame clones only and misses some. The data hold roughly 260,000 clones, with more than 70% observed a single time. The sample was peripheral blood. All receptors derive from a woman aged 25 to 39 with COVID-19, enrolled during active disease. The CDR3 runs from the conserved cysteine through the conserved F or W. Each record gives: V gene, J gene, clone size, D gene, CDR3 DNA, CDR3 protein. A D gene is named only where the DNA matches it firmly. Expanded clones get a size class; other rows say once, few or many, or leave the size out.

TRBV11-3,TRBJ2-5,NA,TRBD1,TGTGCCAGCAGCCAGGACAGGGCCGATGGGACCCAGTACTTC,CASSQDRADGTQYF
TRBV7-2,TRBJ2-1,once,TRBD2,TGTGCCAGCACCGCCCCAGCGGGAGGGCACAATGAGCAGTTCTTC,CASTAPAGGHNEQFF
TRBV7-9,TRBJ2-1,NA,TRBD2,TGTGCCAGCAGCTTTACCGGGACTAGTTTCGGTGAGCAGTTCTTC,CASSFTGTSFGEQFF
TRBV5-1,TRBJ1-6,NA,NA,TGCGCCAGCAAAGGTGTAGGGGGTAATTCACCCCTCCACTTT,CASKGVGGNSPLHF
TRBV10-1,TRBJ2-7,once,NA,TGCGCCAGCAGTGAGGCAGGATCCTACGAGCAGTACTTC,CASSEAGSYEQYF
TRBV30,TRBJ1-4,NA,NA,TGTGCCTGGAGTTCCGGGGGGGCTAATGAAAAACTGTTTTTT,CAWSSGGANEKLFF
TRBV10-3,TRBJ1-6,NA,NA,TGTGCCATCGTCGTAGGGAGGTCACCCCTCCACTTT,CAIVVGRSPLHF
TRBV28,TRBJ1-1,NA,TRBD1,TGTGCCAGCAGTCCGCCCCGACAGGGATTGAACACTGAAGCTTTCTTT,CASSPPRQGLNTEAFF
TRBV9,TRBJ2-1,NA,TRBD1,TGTGCCAGCAGCGATGGACAGGGATGGAAGGGCAATGAGCAGTTCTTC,CASSDGQGWKGNEQFF
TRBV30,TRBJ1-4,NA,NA,TGTGCCTGGAGTGTAAAAGGGGCTGGAGAAAAACTGTTTTTT,CAWSVKGAGEKLFF
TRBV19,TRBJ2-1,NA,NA,TGTGCCAGTACGGACCGGATAGGGAGATTCTACAATGAGCAGTTCTTC,CASTDRIGRFYNEQFF
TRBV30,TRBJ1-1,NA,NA,TGTGCCTTAAGGGGAGGAATGAACACTGAAGCTTTCTTT,CALRGGMNTEAFF
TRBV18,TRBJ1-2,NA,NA,TGTGCCAGCTCACCCCGGGGGGGAGATGGCTACACCTTC,CASSPRGGDGYTF
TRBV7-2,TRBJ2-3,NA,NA,TGTGCCAGCAGCTACGGGGGAAACACAGATACGCAGTATTTT,CASSYGGNTDTQYF
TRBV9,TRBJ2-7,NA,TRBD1,TGTGCCTTAGACCTGGACAGGGGATCCTACGAGCAGTACTTC,CALDLDRGSYEQYF
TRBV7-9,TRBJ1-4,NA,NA,TGTGCCAGCAGCTTCGGGTCAACTAATGAAAAACTGTTTTTT,CASSFGSTNEKLFF
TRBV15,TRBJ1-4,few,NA,TGTGCCACCAGCAAGGTCACGGGTAATGAAAAACTGTTTTTT,CATSKVTGNEKLFF
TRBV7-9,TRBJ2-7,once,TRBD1,TGTGCCAGCAGCCTAACAGGGGCCGCGTACGAGCAGTACTTC,CASSLTGAAYEQYF
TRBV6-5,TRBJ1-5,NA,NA,TGTGCCAGCAGTTCCAGGGGAGGGTTTGGCCAGCCCCAGCATTTT,CASSSRGGFGQPQHF
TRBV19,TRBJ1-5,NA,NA,TGTGCCAGTAGTATAGGAGGCAGGGGAAGTCAGCCCCAGCATTTT,CASSIGGRGSQPQHF
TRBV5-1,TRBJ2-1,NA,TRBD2,TGCGCCAGCAGCTTAGGGCGTCGACTAGCGGGATATGAGCAGTTCTTC,CASSLGRRLAGYEQFF
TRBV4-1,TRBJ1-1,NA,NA,TGCGCCAGCAGCCAAGGGGAGATGAGGAATACTGAAGCTTTCTTT,CASSQGEMRNTEAFF
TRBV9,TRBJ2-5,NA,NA,TGTGCCAGCAGCGTAGATCTGGGAGGGGGACTGAGAGAGACCCAGTACTTC,CASSVDLGGGLRETQYF
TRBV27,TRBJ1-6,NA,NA,TGTGCCAGCAGTTTAAGGGGTAGTCCACCCCTCCACTTT,CASSLRGSPPLHF
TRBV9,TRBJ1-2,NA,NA,TGTGCCAGCAGAGCCACAGGGAGCTATGGCTACACCTTC,CASRATGSYGYTF
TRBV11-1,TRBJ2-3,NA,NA,TGTGCCAGCAGCTTAGTTCCAGGCCCCCGTCCAGATACGCAGTATTTT,CASSLVPGPRPDTQYF
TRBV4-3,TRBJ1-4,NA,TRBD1,TGCGCCAGCAGCCCAACACAGGGGGCCAGTGAAAAACTGTTTTTT,CASSPTQGASEKLFF
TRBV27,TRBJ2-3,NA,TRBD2,TGTGCCAGCAGTTTATTAGCGGGGGCCTCAGATACGCAGTATTTT,CASSLLAGASDTQYF
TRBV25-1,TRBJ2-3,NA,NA,TGTGCCAGCAGTGAATTCCCCGGGAGCACAGATACGCAGTATTTT,CASSEFPGSTDTQYF
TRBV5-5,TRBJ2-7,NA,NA,TGTGCCAGCAGCTTGGAGACGACAACCTACGAGCAGTACTTC,CASSLETTTYEQYF
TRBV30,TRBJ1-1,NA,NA,TGTGCCTGGAGTGTAGAGGCGGGAGCTTTCTTT,CAWSVEAGAFF
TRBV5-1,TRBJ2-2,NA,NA,TGCGCCAGCAGCCTAACACTAACGGGAACCGGGGAGCTGTTTTTT,CASSLTLTGTGELFF
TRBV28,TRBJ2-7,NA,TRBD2,TGTGCCAGCAGGCCCCCCCGCGGGAGGGCCTACGAGCAGTACTTC,CASRPPRGRAYEQYF
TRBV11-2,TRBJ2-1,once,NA,TGTGCCAGCAGCTTACCCCCGGTGGGGGGTGAGCAGTTCTTC,CASSLPPVGGEQFF
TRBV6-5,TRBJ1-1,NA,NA,TGTGCCAGCAGCAGGACAGACACTGAAGCTTTCTTT,CASSRTDTEAFF
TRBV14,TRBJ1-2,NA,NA,TGTGCCAGCAGCCCGCGAAGGACAGCTAACTATGGCTACACCTTC,CASSPRRTANYGYTF
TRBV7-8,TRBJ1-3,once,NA,TGTGCCAGCAGCTTCCAGGGGACCGGAAACACCATATATTTT,CASSFQGTGNTIYF
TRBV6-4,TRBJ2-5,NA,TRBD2,TGTGCCAGCTCCAGACTAGCGAACTCCCAAGAGACCCAGTACTTC,CASSRLANSQETQYF
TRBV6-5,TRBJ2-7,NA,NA,TGTGCCAGCACCCCCGACAGAACCCACTACGAGCAGTACTTC,CASTPDRTHYEQYF
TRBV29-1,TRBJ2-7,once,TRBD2,TGCAGCGTTGGGGTTAGCGGGAGAACCAGGGAGCAGTACTTC,CSVGVSGRTREQYF
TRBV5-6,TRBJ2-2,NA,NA,TGTGCCAGCAGCTTCATAGGTCGGTCGGGCACCGGGGAGCTGTTTTTT,CASSFIGRSGTGELFF
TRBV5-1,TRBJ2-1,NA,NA,TGCGCCAGCAGCCTTGGGGGGGCGGGACCTTACAATGAGCAGTTCTTC,CASSLGGAGPYNEQFF
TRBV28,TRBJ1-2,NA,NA,TGTGCCAGCAGTTCGGGACATCCTACCTATGGCTACACCTTC,CASSSGHPTYGYTF
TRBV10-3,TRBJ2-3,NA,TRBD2,TGTGCCATCAGTGAGGGACTAGGCACAGATACGCAGTATTTT,CAISEGLGTDTQYF
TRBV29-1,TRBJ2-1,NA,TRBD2,TGCAGCGGTCGCAGCGGGAGGGGTCTAGGGCAGTTCTTC,CSGRSGRGLGQFF